This paragraph covers one T cell receptor (beta chain) sequence. This CDR3 is built from 16 residues. CDR1 and CDR2 from the germline V gene are MNHNS and SASEGT. With V trimmed by 4 bases and J by 5 bases, 9 bases remained unmatched. Method: immunoSEQ multiplex PCR; TCRdb's copy keeps in-frame clones and lacks some. This table has roughly 120,000 clones, more than 85% appearing once. These data belong to a study of T cell responses to AZD1222 COVID-19 vaccine. The material sequenced was peripheral blood, taken on day 0 of AZD1222 vaccination. This receptor was obtained from an adult in good health. The chain is built from TRBV6-1 and TRBJ1-5; 9 bases are a match to TRBD1. The CDR3 is CASSAFGTGNHQPQHF. The CDR3 coding sequence is TGTGCCAGCAGTGCTTTTGGGACAGGGAATCATCAGCCCCAGCATTTT.